A single sample gave rise to the 5 T cell receptor beta chains below, sequenced in a study of cytomegalovirus exposure and HLA in healthy donors. Primers: 60 Vbeta forward and 13 Jbeta reverse. Some clones are missing from TCRdb's copy, which holds only in-frame ones; the method was immunoSEQ multiplex PCR. The sample data list tens of thousands of clones. Sequencing was done on a sample of PBMCs. The receptors were gathered from a woman aged 35 to 49 in good health and CMV-seronegative.

This chain connects TRBV18 to TRBJ1-1; 8 bases align to TRBD1. Germline V gene lookup returns CDR1 KGHSH and CDR2 LQKENI. The CDR3 totals 12 residues. V was pared by 3 bases and J by 12 bases, with 6 bases of the junction left unmatched. The CDR3 sequence is CASSPITGGTFF. For the CDR3, the DNA is TGTGCCAGCTCACCTATTACAGGGGGAACTTTCTTT.

This sequence joins TRBV7-9 and TRBJ2-1, with D possibly matching TRBD2 (5 bases). Trimming shortened V by 6 bases and J by 9 bases, and 18 bases separated the two germline ends. The CDR3 totals 14 residues. The germline gives CDR1 SEHNR, CDR2 FQNEAQ (reference sequence). The CDR3 loop reads CASRSTQRPSEQFF. DNA of the CDR3: TGTGCCAGCAGGTCTACCCAGCGGCCCAGTGAGCAGTTCTTC.

The rearrangement uses TRBV18 and TRBJ2-5; 7 bases map to TRBD1. Trimming at V came to 1 base and at J to 4 bases, leaving 9 bases not matched to a gene. The germline V gene encodes CDR1 KGHSH and CDR2 LQKENI. The length of the CDR3 is 16 residues. CDR3 sequence: CASSPLSGGFGETQYF. DNA for the CDR3: TGTGCCAGCTCACCACTATCAGGGGGATTCGGAGAGACCCAGTACTTC.

This sequence joins TRBV11-2 and TRBJ2-1; 8 bases are shared with TRBD1. J was trimmed by 5 bases and V by 0 bases; bases with no gene match: 0. Germline-derived CDR1 and CDR2 are SGHAT and FQNNGV. CDR3 length: 14 residues. DNA for the CDR3: TGTGCCAGCAGCTTAGAGGGACAGGACAATGAGCAGTTCTTC. Protein product: CASSLEGQDNEQFF. Using reference TRBV11-2 and TRBJ2-1 for the parts outside the CDR3, the full variable domain is EAGVAQSPRYKIIEKRQSVAFWCNPISGHATLYWYQQILGQGPKLLIQFQNNGVVDDSQLPKDRFSAERLKGVDSTLKIQPAKLEDSAVYLCASSLEGQDNEQFFGPGTRLTVL.

The rearrangement links TRBV7-8 to TRBJ2-7, with 9 bases identical to TRBD1. The CDR3 totals 13 residues. Looked up from germline, CDR1 is SGHVS and CDR2 is FQNEAQ. V shed 5 bases, J shed 4 bases, and the junction held 3 bases outside the gene matches. CDR3 protein: CASSHGTGYEQYF. The DNA for the CDR3 is TGTGCCAGCAGCCACGGGACAGGGTACGAGCAGTACTTC.